The present T cell receptor (beta chain) was sequenced within a study of cytomegalovirus exposure and HLA in healthy donors (dated by TCRdb to the late 2010s). For the study in its entirety: A later analysis indicated that the 100 to 150 validation repertoires were generated on the platform also employed for the approximately 690 repertoires of the first cohort. The study aimed to test whether cataloging public T cell receptors could reveal signatures of past pathogen exposure. Besides the first cohort of approximately 710 subjects, a separate validation cohort made up of 120 or so different subjects was used. To predict cytomegalovirus infection status, the study combined high-throughput TCR immunosequencing, statistical association of individual TCRs with disease status, and machine learning. Paper-wide results and their limitations: A later analysis had no HLA typing for the validation cohort, so co-occurrence there was scored across all 120 or so repertoires. In the study, 164 TCR beta chains were listed as associated with cytomegalovirus. Three of the identified cytomegalovirus-associated TCR beta chains were confirmed in vitro to be specific for cytomegalovirus antigens. The authors suggested that the approach could potentially be generalized to other disease states and immunological phenotypes. Cytomegalovirus status was reported to be diagnosed by the classifier with high specificity and sensitivity in both the original and validation cohorts. Subsequent analysis determined that TCRs grouped into clusters in the first cohort also showed a tendency toward co-occurrence across the approximately 110 validation repertoires, and 94% of cluster scores exceeded 0. Most TCR sequences were seen in very few donors, while some public TCRs were found in many individuals.

Separate from the approximately 700-subject first cohort, the validation cohort of roughly 110 subjects was the group to which the donors belonged. The library was made by the immunoSEQ multiplex PCR assay. On the authors' methods: A statistical classification framework was built for diagnosing cytomegalovirus status from the catalog of TCR beta chain sequences. Here the immuneACCESS table is served through TCRdb, limited to in-frame sequences with V and J called. Missing clones are a known gap in these copies; in checked studies unresolved V genes cover under half, and the rest lacks a known reason. V and J calls and clone size are given by that table; D and trimming were obtained from the DNA. The sample table contains roughly 330,000 clones; only one count was recorded for roughly nine tenths of them. Over 1% of the sample goes to the ten largest clones. This clone has just a few counts. Its target antigen remains unknown. Base qualities are not at hand, and no much larger clone is one base apart.

Its CDR3 holds 15 amino acids, cysteine through phenylalanine. Kept here is only the CDR3 DNA, which spans 45 bases and is read in frame from base 1. CDR1 is given as GTSNPN and CDR2 as SVGIG, both from the germline V gene (reference sequence). V gives up 3 bases and J gives up 0 bases, and the segment between their germline ends measures 11 bases. The rearranged segments are TRBV30 and TRBJ2-2, with no reliable assignment of the D segment. Specimen: PBMCs. This clonotype was sampled from a woman in her twenties or thirties in good health and CMV-seropositive. The CDR3 sequence is CAWRTNRANTGELFF. The nucleotide sequence reads as follows: TGTGCCTGGAGGACGAACAGAGCGAACACCGGGGAGCTGTTTTTT.